The 6 T cell receptor beta chains below were found in one sample sequenced in a study of blood T cell repertoires in COVID-19. The repertoire was sequenced with immunoSEQ multiplex PCR; TCRdb's copy has only in-frame clones and lacks some. The table shows fewer than 500,000 clones, with nearly 90% occurring only once. The sequenced material came from PBMCs or T cells enriched from blood (not recorded which). The receptors originated from a woman in her late teens or twenties with acute COVID-19.

This CDR3 is CASSYSIQGRRGYTF. CDR3 in DNA: TGTGCCAGCAGTTACTCGATACAGGGTCGTAGAGGCTACACCTTC. The chain is built from TRBV6-5 and TRBJ1-2; possibly TRBD1 for D (6 bases). The germline CDR1 and CDR2 sequences are MNHEY and SVGAGI. The CDR3 extends over 15 amino acids. Trimming pared 0 bases from V and 8 bases from J, leaving 16 bases between.

DNA for the CDR3: TGTGCCAGCAGTGAAGCGGAGGGGGCAGGTACTGAAGCTTTCTTT. Encoded protein: CASSEAEGAGTEAFF. The chain carries TRBV6-1 and TRBJ1-1; TRBD1 aligns across 7 bases. The CDR3 has 15 amino acids. Germline V gene lookup returns CDR1 MNHNS and CDR2 SASEGT. Trimming removed 0 bases from V and 5 bases from J; junction bases left unmatched: 6.

This clone was observed a single time. J is TRBJ1-1 and V is TRBV4-1, with 9 bases fitting TRBD1. This CDR3 is built from 14 residues. J lost 3 bases, V lost 1 base, and 0 bases had no gene match. Germline assignment: CDR1 MGHRA and CDR2 YSYEKL. CDR3 in amino acids: CASSQGTGDTEAFF. CDR3 nucleotides: TGCGCCAGCAGCCAAGGGACAGGGGACACTGAAGCTTTCTTT.

The rearrangement links TRBV14 to TRBJ2-7; D gene uncertain. Trimming removed 1 base at V and 5 bases at J, with 3 bases between. The CDR3 is made up of 11 amino acids. Germline CDR1 SGHDN, CDR2 FVKESK. As DNA, the CDR3 is TGTGCCAGCAGCCAAGTTAACGAGCAGTACTTC. As protein: CASSQVNEQYF.

This clone was observed a single time. The V gene is TRBV19, the J gene TRBJ2-7; TRBD1 matches at 10 bases. The V segment lost 6 bases and the J segment 0 bases; nucleotides outside the gene matches: 2. CDR3 length: 14 residues. Germline V CDR1 and CDR2: LNHDA, SQIVND (reference sequence). The CDR3 protein is CASRGQGSSYEQYF. The DNA of the CDR3 is TGTGCCAGTAGGGGACAGGGGAGCTCCTACGAGCAGTACTTC.

This chain links TRBV28 with TRBJ2-5; 15 bases are a match to TRBD2. Trimming took 5 bases from V and 5 from J; bases not matched to a gene: 12. Germline assignment: CDR1 MDHEN and CDR2 SYDVKM. The CDR3 length is 18 residues. DNA of the CDR3: TGTGCCAGCAGTGGACCCGGGACTAGCGGGAGGCGGGGGGAGACCCAGTACTTC. Its translation is CASSGPGTSGRRGETQYF.